This entry concerns a single TCR beta chain. This entry is derived from a study of blood T cell repertoires in COVID-19. This table comes from immunoSEQ multiplex PCR, and its TCRdb copy is limited to in-frame clones, with some not included. The sample contains about 130,000 clones, around 86% of which appear only once. CDR3 length equals 15 residues. Trimming at V came to 3 bases and at J to 4 bases, leaving 5 bases not matched to a gene. Per the germline V gene, CDR1 is SGDLS and CDR2 is YYNGEE. The chain recombines TRBV9 with TRBJ1-5, with 9 positions matching TRBD1. The source of this sequence is a woman of 80 years or more with acute or convalescent COVID-19. The sample consisted of peripheral blood. CDR3 sequence reads: CASSAPGQGNQPQHF. The CDR3 nucleotides are TGTGCCAGCAGCGCCCCGGGACAGGGTAATCAGCCCCAGCATTTT.